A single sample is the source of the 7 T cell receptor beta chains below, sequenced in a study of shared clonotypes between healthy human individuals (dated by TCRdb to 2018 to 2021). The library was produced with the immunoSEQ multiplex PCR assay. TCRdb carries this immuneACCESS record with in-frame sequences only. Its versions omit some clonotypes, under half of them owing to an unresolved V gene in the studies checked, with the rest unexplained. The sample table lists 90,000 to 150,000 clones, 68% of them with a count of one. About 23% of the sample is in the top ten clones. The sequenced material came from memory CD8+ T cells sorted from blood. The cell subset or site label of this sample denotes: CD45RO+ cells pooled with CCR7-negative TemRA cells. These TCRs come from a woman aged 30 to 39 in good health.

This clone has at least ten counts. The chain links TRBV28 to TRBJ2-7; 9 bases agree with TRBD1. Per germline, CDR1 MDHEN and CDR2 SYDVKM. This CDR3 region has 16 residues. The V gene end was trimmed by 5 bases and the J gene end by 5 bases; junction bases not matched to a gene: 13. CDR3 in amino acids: CASSQYGTGRRNEQYF. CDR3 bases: TGTGCCAGCAGTCAATATGGGACAGGGAGGAGGAACGAGCAGTACTTC.

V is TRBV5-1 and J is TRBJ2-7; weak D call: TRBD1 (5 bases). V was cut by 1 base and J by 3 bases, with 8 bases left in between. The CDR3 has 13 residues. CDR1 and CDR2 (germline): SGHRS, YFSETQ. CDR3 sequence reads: CASSLWGSYEQYF. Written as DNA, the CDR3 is TGCGCCAGCAGCTTGTGGGGCAGCTACGAGCAGTACTTC.

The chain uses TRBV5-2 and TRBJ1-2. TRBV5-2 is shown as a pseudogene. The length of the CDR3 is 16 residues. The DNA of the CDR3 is TGTGCCAGCAGCAACCGTTTGGGACTCCCAATGGATGGCTACACCTTC. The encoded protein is CASSNRLGLPMDGYTF.

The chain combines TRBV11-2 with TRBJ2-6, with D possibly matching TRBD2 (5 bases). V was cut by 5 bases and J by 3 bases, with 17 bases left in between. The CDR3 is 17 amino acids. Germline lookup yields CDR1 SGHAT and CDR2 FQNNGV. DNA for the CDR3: TGTGCCAGCAGCCCGCGGCCGTCGGGGTATGGGGCCAACGTCCTGACTTTC. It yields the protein CASSPRPSGYGANVLTF.

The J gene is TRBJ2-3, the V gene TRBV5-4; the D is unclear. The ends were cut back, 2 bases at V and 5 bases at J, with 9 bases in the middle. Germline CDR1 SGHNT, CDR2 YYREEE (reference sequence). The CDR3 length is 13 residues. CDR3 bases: TGTGCCAGCAGCTTCGAGCCTGGAGATACGCAGTATTTT. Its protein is CASSFEPGDTQYF.

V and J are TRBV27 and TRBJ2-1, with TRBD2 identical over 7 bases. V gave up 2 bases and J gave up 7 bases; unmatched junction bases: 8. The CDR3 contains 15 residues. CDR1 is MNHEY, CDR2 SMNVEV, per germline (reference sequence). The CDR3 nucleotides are TGTGCCAGCAGTTTAGACTGGGGAGGGCGAAATGAGCAGTTCTTC. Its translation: CASSLDWGGRNEQFF.

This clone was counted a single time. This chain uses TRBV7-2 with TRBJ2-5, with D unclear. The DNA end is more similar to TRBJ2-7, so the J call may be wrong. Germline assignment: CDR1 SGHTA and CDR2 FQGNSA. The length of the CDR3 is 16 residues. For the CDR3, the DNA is TGTGCCAGCAGCCAAGATGATGCGTCCCCTTCCTACGAGCAGTACTTC. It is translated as CASSQDDASPSYEQYF.